Following are 30 T cell receptor beta chains from one sample sequenced in a study of CD8 T cells in ankylosing spondylitis. TCRdb reanalysed the 5' RACE reads using MiXCR and keeps one entry per CDR3 protein. The sample carries under 200,000 distinct CDR3 sequences, approximately 9.9% recorded once. The material sequenced was blood, either unsorted or a sorted T cell fraction (not recorded which). These TCRs come from a female donor with ankylosing spondylitis or in good health (not recorded which).

V is TRBV28 and J is TRBJ2-4; D possibly corresponds to TRBD2 (5 bases). Germline V lookup: CDR1 MDHEN, CDR2 SYDVKM. CDR3 length equals 11 residues. V gave up 5 bases and J gave up 15 bases, with 14 bases separating them. The CDR3 region is CASSTASIPYF. In nucleotides, the CDR3 is TGTGCCAGCAGTACCGCTAGCATCCCGTACTTC.

The rearrangement joins TRBV20-1 to TRBJ2-3; 10 nucleotides agree with TRBD1. Germline values: CDR1 DFQATT, CDR2 SNEGSKA (reference sequence). The CDR3 runs 15 residues. The V gene end was trimmed by 5 bases and the J gene end by 4 bases; junction bases not matched to a gene: 9. As DNA, the CDR3 is TGCAGTGCTGACCCCGGGACAGGGGCCGCAGATACGCAGTATTTT. This translates into CSADPGTGAADTQYF.

This chain uses TRBV7-9 with TRBJ2-7, with D possibly being TRBD1 (5 bases). The CDR3 contains 15 residues. Germline loops: CDR1 SEHNR, CDR2 FQNEAQ (reference sequence). V was cut by 2 bases and J by 5 bases, with 16 bases left in between. CDR3 loop: CASSLRSDKGHEQYF. The CDR3 DNA sequence: TGTGCCAGCAGCTTAAGATCGGACAAGGGCCACGAGCAGTACTTC.

This rearrangement joins TRBV7-9 to TRBJ2-7; D uncertain. The CDR3 has 12 amino acids. The V gene's germline CDR1 is SEHNR and CDR2 FQNEAQ (reference sequence). V was cut by 1 base and J by 5 bases, with 6 bases left in between. In DNA form, the CDR3 reads TGTGCCAGCAGCTTAGATTCAGACGAGCAGTACTTC. Translating gives CASSLDSDEQYF.

The table lists this clonotype with many counts. This chain connects TRBV20-1 to TRBJ2-2; D is perhaps TRBD2 (6 bases). From germline, CDR1 is DFQATT and CDR2 SNEGSKA (reference sequence). V shed 6 bases and J shed 1 base, with 15 bases lying between them. The CDR3 has 15 amino acids. CDR3 bases: TGCAGTGCCCTCCCCAGCGGGTGGAACACCGGGGAGCTGTTTTTT. The encoded protein is CSALPSGWNTGELFF.

This clonotype was recorded a few times. The V call is TRBV7-9, the J call TRBJ1-1, with D possibly TRBD1 on 6 matching bases. The CDR3 has 16 amino acids. Trimming removed 6 bases at V and 0 bases at J, with 17 bases between. The germline V gene encodes CDR1 SEHNR and CDR2 FQNEAQ (reference sequence). The CDR3 spells CASSLSRGRMNTEAFF. CDR3 nucleotides: TGTGCCAGCAGTCTTAGCAGGGGTCGTATGAACACTGAAGCTTTCTTT.

This clonotype appeared a few times. CDR3 loop: CAISLDNRGGELFF. CDR3 bases: TGTGCCATCAGCTTAGACAATCGTGGAGGGGAGCTGTTTTTT. The chain is built from TRBV10-3 and TRBJ2-2, with D unclear. The CDR3 has 14 amino acids. V was trimmed by 6 bases and J by 8 bases, leaving 16 bases between them. The germline V gene has CDR1 ENHRY and CDR2 SYGVKD.

J is TRBJ2-7 and V is TRBV4-1; 9 bases match TRBD1. From germline, CDR1 is MGHRA and CDR2 YSYEKL. CDR3 length equals 14 residues. The J segment lost 6 bases and the V segment lost 1 base, leaving 4 bases of the junction unmatched. The DNA of the CDR3 is TGCGCCAGCAGCCAAGTCCAGGGACAGGGCGAGCAGTACTTC. Its translation is CASSQVQGQGEQYF.

This chain uses TRBV12-3 or TRBV12-4 with TRBJ2-3; D may be TRBD1 or TRBD2 (5 bases each). Trimming removed 8 bases at V and 2 bases at J, with 14 bases between. This CDR3 contains 14 residues. The DNA for the CDR3 is TGTGCCAGCGGGAGAGACAGTGCCACAGATACGCAGTATTTT. It yields the protein CASGRDSATDTQYF.

J is TRBJ1-1 and V is TRBV29-1, with D possibly matching TRBD1 (5 bases). This CDR3 has 16 amino acids. V dropped 1 base and J dropped 6 bases, with 21 bases sitting between them. Looked up from germline, CDR1 is SQVTM and CDR2 is ANQGSEA. The CDR3: CSVEGYLGELKSEAFF. The CDR3 nucleotides are TGCAGCGTTGAAGGGTATTTGGGGGAACTAAAGTCTGAAGCTTTCTTT.

This clonotype was seen a handful of times. The chain couples TRBV5-4 to TRBJ2-1; no clear D. V was pared by 4 bases and J by 4 bases, with 18 bases between. The V gene's germline CDR1 is SGHNT and CDR2 YYREEE (reference sequence). The CDR3 consists of 16 residues. CDR3 residues: CASSRLPDGGYNEQFF. CDR3 nucleotides: TGTGCCAGCAGCCGCCTCCCGGACGGCGGTTACAATGAGCAGTTCTTC.

The table lists this clonotype with a few counts. CDR3 in amino acids: CASSPDVDTQYF. The CDR3 nucleotides are TGTGCCAGCAGCCCCGACGTAGATACGCAGTATTTT. The J gene is TRBJ2-3, the V gene TRBV6-2 or TRBV6-3; unclear D gene. The V gene lost 6 bases and the J gene lost 5 bases, with 9 bases spanning the gap. This CDR3 spans 12 amino acids. In germline, CDR1 is MNHEY, CDR2 SVGEGT.

This clonotype was counted at least ten times. V gene TRBV29-1 combines with J gene TRBJ1-1; the D is unclear. V was clipped by 7 bases and J by 0 bases, with 9 bases between them. This CDR3 has 12 amino acids. Per the germline V gene, CDR1 is SQVTM and CDR2 is ANQGSEA. CDR3 sequence reads: CSELPMNTEAFF. As DNA, the CDR3 is TGCAGCGAACTACCTATGAACACTGAAGCTTTCTTT.

There are a few counts of this clonotype. V gene TRBV19 combines with J gene TRBJ2-5; 8 bases match TRBD1. The CDR3 runs 14 residues. Trimming took 8 bases from V and 4 from J; bases not matched to a gene: 9. Looked up from germline, CDR1 is LNHDA and CDR2 is SQIVND (reference sequence). The CDR3 sequence is CASQGSDRGETQYF. The CDR3 coding sequence is TGTGCCAGTCAAGGGTCTGACAGGGGAGAGACCCAGTACTTC. Filled out from reference TRBV19 and TRBJ2-5, the complete variable domain reads DGGITQSPKYLFRKEGQNVTLSCEQNLNHDAMYWYRQDPGQGLRLIYYSQIVNDFQKGDIAEGYSVSREKKESFPLTVTSAQKNPTAFYLCASQGSDRGETQYFGPGTRLLVL.

The chain is built from TRBV7-7 and TRBJ2-1; TRBD1 matches at 8 bases. Losses at the gene ends were 5 bases for V and 2 bases for J; bases not matched to a gene: 5. The germline CDR1 and CDR2 sequences are SSHAT and FNYEAQ (reference sequence). This CDR3 comprises 15 residues. CDR3 nucleotide sequence: TGTGCCAGCAGCCCACAGGGGGGAACCTACAATGAGCAGTTCTTC. Translated: CASSPQGGTYNEQFF.

This clonotype was counted at least ten times. The junction and the germline gene differ at one end; a read error may be behind it. V and J are TRBV7-9 and TRBJ1-1, with TRBD1 as a possible D gene (6 bases). This CDR3 region has 12 residues. CDR1 is SEHNR, CDR2 FQNEAQ, per germline (reference sequence). CDR3 sequence reads: CASSSTTGPVLF. For the CDR3, the DNA is TGTGCCAGCAGCTCAACGACAGGCCCAGTGCTCTTT. Based on the CDR3 plus reference TRBV7-9 and TRBJ1-1, the full variable domain is DTGVSQNPRHKITKRGQNVTFRCDPISEHNRLYWYRQTLGQGPEFLTYFQNEAQLEKSRLLSDRFSAERPKGSFSTLEIQRTEQGDSAMYLCASSSTTGPVLFGQGTRLTVV.

The genes are TRBV29-1 and TRBJ2-3; D perhaps matches TRBD2 (7 bases). Looked up from germline, CDR1 is SQVTM and CDR2 is ANQGSEA. Between the trimmed V and J ends, which lost 7 bases and 6 bases, there was a span of 26 bases. The CDR3 has 16 amino acids. CDR3 loop: CSGGPGGGSGTDTQYF. As DNA, the CDR3 is TGCAGCGGGGGACCCGGGGGCGGGAGTGGGACCGATACGCAGTATTTT.

The rearrangement joins TRBV7-9 to TRBJ1-2, with TRBD1 as a possible D gene (6 bases). Germline assignment: CDR1 SEHNR and CDR2 FQNEAQ (reference sequence). Trimming took off 1 base at V and 4 bases at J, with 10 bases between the two ends. The CDR3 is 14 residues long. The CDR3 reads CASSLEGVAYGYTF. The CDR3 nucleotides read TGTGCCAGCAGCTTAGAGGGGGTGGCCTATGGCTACACCTTC.

The chain couples TRBV6-2 or TRBV6-3 to TRBJ2-7; a possible D gene is TRBD1 (6 bases). The germline gives CDR1 MNHEY, CDR2 SVGEGT. The CDR3 has 12 residues. Trimming stripped 6 bases from V and 4 bases from J, with 10 bases between. CDR3 loop: CASSQDRYEQYF. CDR3 sequence (DNA): TGTGCCAGCAGCCAAGACAGGTACGAGCAGTACTTC.

This clonotype was observed a handful of times. The chain joins TRBV20-1 to TRBJ2-7, with 9 bases identical to TRBD2. The CDR3 consists of 15 residues. Losses at the gene ends were 0 bases for V and 6 bases for J; bases not matched to a gene: 9. Germline V lookup: CDR1 DFQATT, CDR2 SNEGSKA (reference sequence). The CDR3 DNA is TGCAGTGCTAGAGATTTCAAGCGGGAGGATACCGAGCAGTACTTC. Its translation is CSARDFKREDTEQYF.

This clonotype appeared a few times. The chain is built from TRBV4-3 and TRBJ2-5; 9 bases line up with TRBD2. The germline gives CDR1 LGHNA, CDR2 YSLEER. V lost 0 bases to trimming and J lost 5 bases; unmatched junction nucleotides: 7. This CDR3 region has 16 residues. For the CDR3, the DNA is TGCGCCAGCAGCCAAGATCGGCTAGCGGGACGGGAGACCCAGTACTTC. Translating gives CASSQDRLAGRETQYF.

In this sample, this clonotype turned up many times. The chain employs TRBV7-9 and TRBJ2-7; D remains ambiguous. The CDR3 covers 12 residues. Germline CDR1 and CDR2: SEHNR and FQNEAQ (reference sequence). The germline V and J ends were trimmed by 2 bases and 5 bases, with 7 bases remaining between them. CDR3 sequence: CASSLSLDEQYF. CDR3 DNA sequence: TGTGCCAGCAGCTTAAGTCTCGACGAGCAGTACTTC.

As regards this clonotype: This may come from a read error, since a much larger clone is one base off. The genes are TRBV4-3 and TRBJ2-7; the D gene is possibly TRBD1 (6 bases). CDR1 and CDR2 (germline): LGHNA, YSLEER. The CDR3 is made up of 16 amino acids. The V end lost 1 base, the J end lost 4 bases, and 17 bases lay between the germline ends. CDR3 loop: CASSQGGTRDYYEQYF. CDR3 nucleotide sequence: TGCGCCAGCAGCCAAGGAGGGACACGGGATTATTACGAGCAGTACTTC.

The chain has TRBV12-3 or TRBV12-4 and TRBJ2-2, with unresolved D. This CDR3 is 13 amino acids long. V lost 1 base to trimming and J lost 8 bases, with 8 bases between them. CDR3 amino acids: CASSLEELGELFF. The CDR3 DNA is TGTGCCAGCAGTTTAGAGGAATTGGGGGAGCTGTTTTTT.

This clonotype was recorded many times. One junction end does not reproduce the germline sequence, and a read error may be involved. This chain uses TRBV12-3 or TRBV12-4 with TRBJ2-3, with 11 bases that match TRBD2. The CDR3 runs to 15 residues. DNA of the CDR3: TGTGCCAGCAGTCTAGCGGGAGGAAACACAGATACGCAGTATTTT. It codes for CASSLAGGNTDTQYF.

This clonotype was counted between two and nine times. The chain uses TRBV7-9 and TRBJ1-1, with D perhaps TRBD1 (5 bases). Deletions cut 3 bases from V and 4 bases from J, with 12 bases between. CDR1 is SEHNR, CDR2 FQNEAQ, per germline (reference sequence). The CDR3 extends over 14 amino acids. This chain's CDR3 is CASSFREVGTEAFF. The CDR3 DNA sequence: TGTGCCAGCAGCTTCAGGGAAGTGGGCACTGAAGCTTTCTTT.

This clonotype appeared a few times. The chain combines TRBV7-6 with TRBJ2-3; 9 positions match TRBD2. Germline CDR1 reads SGHVS; CDR2 reads FNYEAQ. V dropped 5 bases and J dropped 0; count of bases not matched to a gene: 3. CDR3 length: 15 residues. The DNA for the CDR3 is TGTGCCAGCAGCCGAAGCGGGGGGAGCACAGATACGCAGTATTTT. It codes for CASSRSGGSTDTQYF.

This clonotype was observed a handful of times. The V gene is TRBV10-2, the J gene TRBJ2-7; 11 bases align to TRBD1. The CDR3 sequence is 16 residues long. With 3 bases clipped from V and 2 bases from J, the junction kept 6 bases outside the gene matches. CDR1 is WSHSY and CDR2 is SAAADI in the germline V gene. CDR3 residues: CASSDSGQGVPYEQYF. The CDR3 nucleotides read TGCGCCAGCAGTGACTCGGGACAGGGGGTCCCCTACGAGCAGTACTTC.

This clonotype has only a few counts. The chain employs TRBV20-1 and TRBJ2-1, with D maybe TRBD2 (6 bases). The CDR3 runs to 15 residues. V shed 4 bases and J shed 8 bases, with 21 bases lying between them. CDR1 DFQATT and CDR2 SNEGSKA come from the germline V gene (reference sequence). CDR3 bases: TGCAGTGCTACGCCCTTTTACGGGAGTCTGGATGAGCAGTTCTTC. The encoded protein is CSATPFYGSLDEQFF.

This clonotype was found many times. This chain connects TRBV7-2 to TRBJ2-1, with unresolved D. Germline CDR1 is SGHTA and CDR2 is FQGNSA. The V gene lost 3 bases and the J gene lost 10 bases, with 10 bases spanning the gap. The CDR3 runs to 12 residues. CDR3 bases: TGTGCCAGCAGCTTGTTCGCGAGAGAGCAGTTCTTC. Amino acid sequence: CASSLFAREQFF.